This is a list of T cell receptor beta chains from one sample in a study of cytomegalovirus exposure and HLA in healthy donors. TCRdb's table, derived via immunoSEQ multiplex PCR, lists solely in-frame clones and lacks some. The sample yields about 170,000 clones, around nine tenths seen once. The sample consisted of PBMCs. These receptors were obtained from a woman younger than 45 in good health and CMV-seronegative. Each CDR3 is given with its conserved first and last residue. D genes are given only for firm matches. Size is stated for part of the rows, as once, few or many counts, or as a class when the clone is expanded.

>TRBV19|.|.|TRBJ2-5
TGTGCCAGTAGTATGAGGCGGGGGCTCCAAGAGACCCAGTACTTC
CASSMRRGLQETQYF
>TRBV9|.|TRBD2|TRBJ2-1
TGTGCCAGCAGCGTAGGCGGGGGGGCTTTTCATGAGCAGTTCTTC
CASSVGGGAFHEQFF
>TRBV5-1|.|TRBD1|TRBJ2-1
TGCGCCAGCAGCTTGGAAGGTAGAGGGGGCCACGGTGGGAATGAGCAGTTCTTC
CASSLEGRGGHGGNEQFF
>TRBV7-9|.|.|TRBJ2-1
TGTGCCAGCAGCTCGGGAAAAAACAATGAGCAGTTCTTC
CASSSGKNNEQFF
>TRBV27|once|TRBD1|TRBJ1-2
TGTGCCAGCAGTCCGTGGGACAGGGGACGTAACTATGGCTACACCTTC
CASSPWDRGRNYGYTF
>TRBV19|.|.|TRBJ1-2
TGTGCCAGTAGTATAGAGGGCACTAACTATGGCTACACCTTC
CASSIEGTNYGYTF
>TRBV14|.|TRBD2|TRBJ2-5
TGTGCCAGCAGCCTTCCGGGACTAGCGCCCCAAGAGACCCAGTACTTC
CASSLPGLAPQETQYF
>TRBV18|.|.|TRBJ2-2
TGTGCCAGCTCACCTGCAGCGAACACCGGGGAGCTGTTTTTT
CASSPAANTGELFF
>TRBV6-5|.|TRBD1|TRBJ1-6
TGTGCCAGCAGTTTAATAGCGACAGGGGATTCACCCCTCCACTTT
CASSLIATGDSPLHF
>TRBV27|.|TRBD2|TRBJ2-1
TGTGCCAGCAGTTTTGGGACTAGCCGTTACAATGAGCAGTTCTTC
CASSFGTSRYNEQFF
>TRBV25-1|.|TRBD1|TRBJ1-5
TGTGCCAGCAGGGGACAGGGTCGGGGACAGCCCCAGCATTTT
CASRGQGRGQPQHF
>TRBV7-8|.|.|TRBJ1-1
TGTGCCAGCAGCGACGGACGCACAGGGTTCACTGAAGCTTTCTTT
CASSDGRTGFTEAFF
>TRBV5-1|.|.|TRBJ2-1
TGCGCCAGCAGCCACGAGGGGGATGAGCAGTTCTTC
CASSHEGDEQFF
>TRBV10-3|.|.|TRBJ2-5
TGTGCCATCAGTGAGTCAGGGACACTACGAGAGACCCAGTACTTC
CAISESGTLRETQYF
>TRBV13|.|TRBD2|TRBJ2-1
TGTGCCAGCAGCTTAGAAGCGGGGGGGATGAATGAGCAGTTCTTC
CASSLEAGGMNEQFF
>TRBV19|.|.|TRBJ2-3
TGTGCCAGTAGTAACCCGTCTGCAGTTTATAGCACAGATACGCAGTATTTT
CASSNPSAVYSTDTQYF
>TRBV4-3|.|.|TRBJ1-1
TGCGCCAGCAGCCAGGGCAGGGAGGTGGCTTTCTTT
CASSQGREVAFF
>TRBV5-1|.|.|TRBJ2-3
TGCGCCAGCAGCTTGGTGGCCACAGATACGCAGTATTTT
CASSLVATDTQYF
>TRBV6-6|.|.|TRBJ1-1
TGTGCCAGCAGCTGGCTGAACACTGAAGCTTTCTTT
CASSWLNTEAFF
>TRBV11-2|.|.|TRBJ1-5
TGTGCCAGCAGCAGCAGCGTTGGTAGCTTGGGCAATCAGCCCCAGCATTTT
CASSSSVGSLGNQPQHF
>TRBV25-1|.|.|TRBJ2-1
TGTGCCAGCAGTCGGGGCGGGGGCCTCAATGAGCAGTTCTTC
CASSRGGGLNEQFF
>TRBV4-1|.|.|TRBJ2-3
TGCGCCAGCAGCCCTCCAGGGATCACAGATACGCAGTATTTT
CASSPPGITDTQYF
>TRBV18|.|.|TRBJ1-2
TGTGCCAGCTCACCAACTGCGGGGGCTAATCTTTATGGCTACACCTTC
CASSPTAGANLYGYTF
>TRBV2|.|.|TRBJ2-3
TGTGCCAGCAGTGAAGCGCAATGGGGGGGCTTCACAGATACGCAGTATTTT
CASSEAQWGGFTDTQYF
>TRBV20-1|few|.|TRBJ1-4
TGCAGTGCTCCGAGGGAAAAACTGTTTTTT
CSAPREKLFF
>TRBV15|.|.|TRBJ2-3
TGTGCCACCAGCAGAGGGGGGAAAACTAGCAGTAGCACAGATACGCAGTATTTT
CATSRGGKTSSSTDTQYF
>TRBV19|.|.|TRBJ2-1
TGTGCCAGTAGCAAACAGGGAAGCACCTACAATGAGCAGTTCTTC
CASSKQGSTYNEQFF
>TRBV4-1|.|.|TRBJ2-3
TGCGCCAGCAGCCAAGAGAGCCCAAGAGGTACAGATACGCAGTATTTT
CASSQESPRGTDTQYF
>TRBV5-4|.|.|TRBJ1-1
TGTGCCAGCAGCTTGGGTGGCGCAGGGGCTTTCTTT
CASSLGGAGAFF
>TRBV5-1|.|.|TRBJ1-1
TGCGCCAGCAGCGAACTAAGATCGAACACTGAAGCTTTCTTT
CASSELRSNTEAFF
>TRBV5-1|once|TRBD1|TRBJ1-3
TGCGCCAGCAGCTCACAGGGGGGCTCTGGAAACACCATATATTTT
CASSSQGGSGNTIYF
>TRBV5-1|.|.|TRBJ1-1
TGCGCCAGCAGCAGCTCTCGGGGGGACACTGAAGCTTTCTTT
CASSSSRGDTEAFF
>TRBV4-1|.|.|TRBJ2-2
TGCGCCAGCAAGAAGGGGGGGAACGAGATGAACACCGGGGAGCTGTTTTTT
CASKKGGNEMNTGELFF
>TRBV29-1|once|TRBD1|TRBJ2-7
TGCAGCGTGGGGACAGGGGGTTTCGTCGAGCAGTACTTC
CSVGTGGFVEQYF
>TRBV6-1|once|.|TRBJ1-5
TGTGCCGCCCACAGGTATTGGGACAATCAGCCCCAGCATTTT
CAAHRYWDNQPQHF
>TRBV7-6|few|TRBD2|TRBJ2-3
TGTGCCAGCAGCTACGGCCACGCTAGCGGAGGCACAGATACGCAGTATTTT
CASSYGHASGGTDTQYF
>TRBV23-1|.|.|TRBJ1-1
TGCGCCAGCAGTCAATTCTCCGGGACAATTGAAGCTTTCTTT
CASSQFSGTIEAFF